Sequencing of this TCR beta chain was carried out in a study of shared clonotypes between healthy human individuals. Findings and caveats of the study: Among four donors, approximately 5% of naive CD4 clonotypes were found in common. Rarefaction revealed incomplete sorted-subset sequencing despite large depth.

The sample holds one count of this clone. What it binds is not known. The same CDR3 also results from other DNA sequences found in this sample. The CDR3 is made up of 14 amino acids. Germline assignment: CDR1 ENHRY and CDR2 SYGVKD. The germline V and J ends were trimmed by 4 bases and 0 bases, with 8 bases remaining between them. In the sorted-subset replicate PCRs, approximately 200 ng DNA, tens of thousands of T cell genomes, was used. Assay: immunoSEQ multiplex PCR; the TCRdb copy retains only in-frame clones and omits some. Here the sample spans 2 million to 2.5 million clones, 85% to 95% being singletons. Every donor, a Caucasian adult, lived in Nashville, Tennessee.

This receptor was obtained from a man younger than 35 in good health. Some clones in this sample may be carry-over from other donors' samples. This chain uses TRBV10-3 with TRBJ2-3; D is unclear. Sequences were obtained from naive CD4+ T cells from PBMCs. Subset indicated: CD45RA+ positively selected. CDR3 coding DNA: TGTGCCATCAGTGGTGGGAATAGCACAGATACGCAGTATTTT. This sequence encodes CAISGGNSTDTQYF.